This TCR beta chain was sequenced during a study of CD8+ T cells in alopecia areata. Treatment noted: oral pan-JAK inhibitor, 5-10 mg twice daily. The study team obtained lesional scalp punch biopsies and peripheral blood from alopecia areata patients. Study findings and constraints: Scalp repertoires also include resident alphabeta T cells from normal skin. Affected scalp, especially in alopecia totalis/universalis, had a higher clonality than normal scalp did.

The V end was cut by 4 bases, the J end by 9 bases, with 10 bases between. The CDR3 runs 13 residues. CDR1 is LNHDA, CDR2 SQIVND, per germline (reference sequence). This clone has just a few counts. As yet, its antigen is unknown. Reverse transcribed after extraction, RNA yielded cDNA as the sequencing template. Using immunoSEQ multiplex PCR, the repertoire was profiled, and TCRdb retains in-frame clones only, with some absent. The sample records about 110,000 clones, 84% being singletons. The sample here was CD8+ T cells sorted from blood, taken at week 24, from a patient treated with tofacitinib. V is TRBV19 and J is TRBJ1-6, with unresolved D. The clonotype comes from a human donor with alopecia areata. In DNA, the CDR3 is TGTGCCAGTAGTAACGGGTGGAGTTCACCCCTCCACTTT. Encoded protein: CASSNGWSSPLHF.